This TCR beta chain was sequenced for a study of early T cells in non-severe SARS-CoV-2 infection. A few counts support this clonotype. Germline V CDR1 and CDR2: SNHLY, FYNNEI. V lost 6 bases to trimming and J lost 2 bases, with 10 bases between them. CDR3 length equals 14 residues. Individual cDNA molecules were tagged with unique molecular identifiers. MiXCR was run by TCRdb on the 5' RACE reads, yielding one entry per CDR3 protein. The table lists roughly 77,000 distinct CDR3 sequences, 12% of them singletons. This sequence was found in an adult who was a healthcare worker with PCR-confirmed SARS-CoV-2 infection or an uninfected control (not recorded which). The chain links TRBV2 to TRBJ2-2, with unresolved D. The sample consisted of whole blood. The CDR3 DNA sequence: TGTGCCAGCAGAAGGGCCGTCAACACCGGGGAGCTGTTTTTT. Protein: CASRRAVNTGELFF. Supplemented by reference TRBV2 and TRBJ2-2, the full variable domain reads EPEVTQTPSHQVTQMGQEVILRCVPISNHLYFYWYRQILGQKVEFLVSFYNNEISEKSEIFDDQFSVERPDGSNFTLKIRSTKLEDSAMYFCASRRAVNTGELFFGEGSRLTVL.